This T cell receptor (beta chain) was found in a study of blood T cell repertoires in COVID-19. Germline-derived CDR1 and CDR2 are MGHRA and YSYEKL. V was trimmed by 1 base and J by 4 bases, leaving 14 bases between them. The CDR3 loop spans 16 amino acids. In the source study's methods: How many nucleated cells were present was estimated from reference gene primer amplification. TCRdb's table, derived via immunoSEQ multiplex PCR, lists solely in-frame clones and lacks some. V and J calls and clone size come straight from that table; D and trimming were deduced from the DNA. The sample lists about 62,000 clones; approximately 79% were seen once.

The chain couples TRBV4-1 to TRBJ1-5, with no clear D. Sequenced material: peripheral blood. This clonotype was sampled from an elderly woman with active or convalescent COVID-19. CDR3 nucleotides: TGCGCCAGCAGCCAAGGGTGGCCGGAGTTAAATCAGCCCCAGCATTTT. It encodes CASSQGWPELNQPQHF.